Following are 21 T cell receptor beta chains from one sample sequenced in a study of chemoradiotherapy in HPV16-positive cancers. Generated by immunoSEQ multiplex PCR, the TCRdb table keeps only in-frame clones and is missing some. Here the sample spans approximately 15,000 clones, 88% being singletons. The specimen was blood, collected from a patient who underwent chemoradiotherapy. These receptors came from a human donor with HPV-associated anogenital cancer.

The chain employs TRBV18 and TRBJ2-7; D not resolved. The germline V gene has CDR1 KGHSH and CDR2 LQKENI. The CDR3 loop spans 13 amino acids. The V gene lost 1 base and the J gene lost 2 bases, with 6 bases spanning the gap. The CDR3 protein is CASSPQAAYEQYF. CDR3 coding DNA: TGTGCCAGCTCACCACAGGCAGCCTACGAGCAGTACTTC.

The chain links TRBV19 to TRBJ2-1, with 9 bases aligning to TRBD2. The CDR3 is made up of 14 amino acids. With 6 bases clipped from V and 6 bases from J, the junction kept 6 bases outside the gene matches. The germline V gene encodes CDR1 LNHDA and CDR2 SQIVND (reference sequence). CDR3 sequence: CASRELAGSNEQFF. CDR3 nucleotide sequence: TGTGCCAGTAGGGAACTAGCGGGTAGCAATGAGCAGTTCTTC.

This sequence joins TRBV18 and TRBJ1-2; TRBD1 aligns across 7 bases. Trimming removed 3 bases from V and 3 bases from J; junction bases left unmatched: 7. Per the germline V gene, CDR1 is KGHSH and CDR2 is LQKENI. CDR3 length: 15 amino acids. DNA of the CDR3: TGTGCCAGCTCACCCTACGACAGGGTCGACTATGGCTACACCTTC. It encodes CASSPYDRVDYGYTF. The full variable domain, with the rest looked up from reference TRBV18 and TRBJ1-2, is NAGVMQNPRHLVRRRGQEARLRCSPMKGHSHVYWYRQLPEEGLKFMVYLQKENIIDESGMPKERFSAEFPKEGPSILRIQQVVRGDSAAYFCASSPYDRVDYGYTFGSGTRLTVV.

The chain couples TRBV18 to TRBJ2-5; 7 positions match TRBD1. CDR3 size: 15 residues. Germline V gives CDR1 KGHSH, CDR2 LQKENI. V gave up 5 bases and J gave up 2 bases; unmatched junction bases: 8. The CDR3 DNA reads as TGTGCCAGCTCAACGAGAGGACAGGATCAAGAGACCCAGTACTTC. This codes for CASSTRGQDQETQYF.

The chain combines TRBV7-2 with TRBJ1-2; TRBD1 aligns across 8 bases. With V trimmed by 4 bases and J by 7 bases, 2 bases remained unmatched. The CDR3 extends over 12 amino acids. Germline CDR1 and CDR2: SGHTA and FQGNSA. CDR3 DNA sequence: TGTGCCAGCAGCTCGACAGGGGTTGGCTACACCTTC. Protein: CASSSTGVGYTF.

The gene calls are TRBV30 and TRBJ2-7; tentatively, D is TRBD1 (6 bases). Per the germline V gene, CDR1 is GTSNPN and CDR2 is SVGIG (reference sequence). This CDR3 has 11 amino acids. Trimming removed 2 bases from V and 8 bases from J, with 10 bases in between. The CDR3 coding sequence is TGTGCCTGGAGTAAGGACAGCCAGCAGTACTTC. It encodes CAWSKDSQQYF.

This rearrangement joins TRBV9 to TRBJ1-2; no definite D call. CDR1 and CDR2 from the germline V gene are SGDLS and YYNGEE. V lost 0 bases and J lost 0, with 12 bases in between. This CDR3 spans 16 amino acids. Here the CDR3 reads CASSVEPDSPNYGYTF. CDR3 coding DNA: TGTGCCAGCAGCGTAGAACCTGACTCCCCTAACTATGGCTACACCTTC.

The rearrangement links TRBV11-2 to TRBJ1-1; D is ambiguous. Germline V gene lookup returns CDR1 SGHAT and CDR2 FQNNGV. The CDR3 length is 15 residues. Trimming pared 3 bases from V and 0 bases from J, leaving 11 bases between. CDR3 region: CASSLTSGLNTEAFF. DNA for the CDR3: TGTGCCAGCAGCTTGACCTCCGGGCTGAACACTGAAGCTTTCTTT.

The rearrangement uses TRBV19 and TRBJ1-5; 7 positions match TRBD1. This CDR3 is built from 16 residues. J lost 0 bases, V lost 4 bases, and 6 bases had no gene match. Germline assignment: CDR1 LNHDA and CDR2 SQIVND (reference sequence). CDR3 nucleotide sequence: TGTGCCAGTAGTAAGGGGACAGCCGGTAGCAATCAGCCCCAGCATTTT. Protein product: CASSKGTAGSNQPQHF.

A few counts support this clone. V is TRBV5-6 and J is TRBJ2-5; D gene ambiguous. CDR3 length: 12 residues. Germline assignment: CDR1 SGHDT and CDR2 YYEEEE. V lost 7 bases and J 6 bases, leaving 13 bases between the germline ends. The DNA for the CDR3 is TGTGCCAGCGGAACTGGGTCAAAGACCCAGTACTTC. It specifies CASGTGSKTQYF.

This clone occurred once. The chain links TRBV11-2 to TRBJ2-7; 7 nucleotides align to TRBD2. The CDR3 is 15 residues long. J lost 6 bases, V lost 1 base, and 9 bases had no gene match. CDR1 and CDR2 from the germline V gene are SGHAT and FQNNGV. This CDR3 reads CASSLVSGGLSEQYF. The CDR3 DNA follows: TGTGCCAGCAGCTTAGTCTCGGGAGGTCTTTCCGAGCAGTACTTC. The variable domain in full, with the rest retrieved from reference TRBV11-2 and TRBJ2-7, is EAGVAQSPRYKIIEKRQSVAFWCNPISGHATLYWYQQILGQGPKLLIQFQNNGVVDDSQLPKDRFSAERLKGVDSTLKIQPAKLEDSAVYLCASSLVSGGLSEQYFGPGTRLTVT.

The rearrangement joins TRBV7-8 to TRBJ1-5; D gene unclear. The CDR3 sequence is 15 residues long. Germline lookup yields CDR1 SGHVS and CDR2 FQNEAQ. The V gene lost 2 bases and the J gene lost 6 bases, with 14 bases spanning the gap. CDR3 amino acids: CASSLSRDVGQPQHF. The CDR3 bases are TGTGCCAGCAGCTTATCCCGGGATGTTGGTCAGCCCCAGCATTTT.

The CDR3 DNA sequence: TGTGCCAGCAGTGAAGAGACCGACCGAGAGCAGTTCTTC. Its translation: CASSEETDREQFF. V is TRBV2 and J is TRBJ2-1; D is unresolved. V lost 1 base and J 10 bases, leaving 11 bases between the germline ends. Germline V gene data show CDR1 as SNHLY and CDR2 as FYNNEI. CDR3 size: 13 residues.

The genes are TRBV28 and TRBJ1-2; D call uncertain. The CDR3 contains 11 residues. Germline V gene lookup returns CDR1 MDHEN and CDR2 SYDVKM. The V and J ends lost 7 bases and 2 bases respectively, with 5 bases between them. The CDR3 region has the DNA TGTGCCAGCACCGACAACTATGGCTACACCTTC. The encoded protein is CASTDNYGYTF.

The chain couples TRBV5-1 to TRBJ2-1, with D tentatively TRBD2 (6 bases). Trimming took off 0 bases at V and 0 bases at J, with 10 bases between the two ends. This CDR3 has 16 residues. The germline V gene encodes CDR1 SGHRS and CDR2 YFSETQ. The CDR3 is CASSLDVTSSYNEQFF. CDR3 nucleotides: TGCGCCAGCAGCTTGGATGTGACTAGCTCCTACAATGAGCAGTTCTTC.

The chain uses TRBV27 and TRBJ2-2; D might be TRBD2 (6 bases). CDR3 length: 15 residues. Germline CDR1 and CDR2: MNHEY and SMNVEV (reference sequence). V gave up 2 bases and J gave up 1 base, with 8 bases separating them. The CDR3 spells CASSLEGLNTGELFF. The CDR3, as DNA: TGTGCCAGCAGTTTAGAGGGACTGAACACCGGGGAGCTGTTTTTT.

This chain uses TRBV25-1 with TRBJ1-2; D gene ambiguous. Germline V CDR1 and CDR2: MGHDK, SYGVNS. The CDR3 extends over 17 amino acids. The V and J ends lost 0 bases and 4 bases respectively, with 18 bases between them. CDR3 in DNA: TGTGCCAGCAGTGAATACTTTTCAGGAGGTAATGGCTATGGCTACACCTTC. Protein product: CASSEYFSGGNGYGYTF.

Worth noting for this clone: Germline and junction disagree at one end, which may indicate a read error. The chain carries TRBV7-7 and TRBJ2-7; D is possibly TRBD2 (6 bases). CDR1 and CDR2 (germline): SSHAT, FNYEAQ (reference sequence). This CDR3 is 14 amino acids long. The chain's CDR3 is CASSIGGARDEQYF. In DNA, the CDR3 is TGTGCTAGCAGCATTGGAGGGGCTAGGGACGAGCAGTACTTC. The whole variable domain, filled in from reference TRBV7-7 and TRBJ2-7, reads GAGVSQSPRYKVTKRGQDVTLRCDPISSHATLYWYQQALGQGPEFLTYFNYEAQPDKSGLPSDRFSAERPEGSISTLTIQRTEQRDSAMYRCASSIGGARDEQYFGPGTRLTVT.

The chain is built from TRBV13 and TRBJ2-3; weak D call: TRBD1 (6 bases). The CDR3 has 16 residues. The germline CDR1 and CDR2 sequences are PRHDT and FYEKMQ (reference sequence). V dropped 4 bases and J dropped 3 bases, with 17 bases sitting between them. In DNA form, the CDR3 reads TGTGCCAGCAGCTCCTTCCGGGACATAGGGACAGATACGCAGTATTTT. Amino acid sequence: CASSSFRDIGTDTQYF.

The chain links TRBV19 to TRBJ1-1; TRBD1 is a possible D gene (5 bases). The CDR3 runs 13 residues. Germline CDR1 is LNHDA and CDR2 is SQIVND (reference sequence). The V gene lost 7 bases and the J gene lost 1 base, with 10 bases spanning the gap. CDR3 in amino acids: CASKRQKNTEAFF. The CDR3 DNA reads TGTGCCAGTAAGAGACAGAAGAACACTGAAGCTTTCTTT.

This clone was counted only a few times. The CDR3 DNA is TGCGCCAGCAGTGAACCGGGACAGAGCCAAGAGACCCAGTACTTC. Protein sequence: CASSEPGQSQETQYF. V gene TRBV10-2 combines with J gene TRBJ2-5, with 7 nucleotides matching TRBD1. This CDR3 has 15 residues. Trimming removed 3 bases from V and 1 base from J; junction bases left unmatched: 5. The germline CDR1 and CDR2 sequences are WSHSY and SAAADI.